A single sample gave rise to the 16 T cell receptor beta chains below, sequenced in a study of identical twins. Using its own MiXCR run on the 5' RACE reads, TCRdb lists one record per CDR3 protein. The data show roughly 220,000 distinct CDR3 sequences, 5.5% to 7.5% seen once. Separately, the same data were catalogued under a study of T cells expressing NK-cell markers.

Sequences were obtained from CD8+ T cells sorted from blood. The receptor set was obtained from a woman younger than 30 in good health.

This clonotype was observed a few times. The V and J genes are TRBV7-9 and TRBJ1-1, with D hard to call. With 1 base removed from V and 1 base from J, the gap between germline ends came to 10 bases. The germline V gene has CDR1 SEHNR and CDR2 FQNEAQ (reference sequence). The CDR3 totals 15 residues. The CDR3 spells CASSLGGEGNTEAFF. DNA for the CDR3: TGTGCCAGCAGCTTAGGTGGGGAGGGGAACACTGAAGCTTTCTTT.

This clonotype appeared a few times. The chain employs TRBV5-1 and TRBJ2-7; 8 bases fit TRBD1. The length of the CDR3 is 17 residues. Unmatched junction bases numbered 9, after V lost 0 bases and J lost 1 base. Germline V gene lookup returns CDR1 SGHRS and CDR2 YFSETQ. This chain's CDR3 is CASSLEAGGAASYEQYF. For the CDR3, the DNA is TGCGCCAGCAGCTTGGAAGCAGGGGGCGCCGCTTCCTACGAGCAGTACTTC.

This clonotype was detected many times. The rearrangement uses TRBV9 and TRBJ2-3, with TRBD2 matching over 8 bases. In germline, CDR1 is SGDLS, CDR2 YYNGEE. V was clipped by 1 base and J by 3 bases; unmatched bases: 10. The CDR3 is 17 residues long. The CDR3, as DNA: TGTGCCAGCAGCGTATTTGGTAGCGGGGCGGTGACAGATACGCAGTATTTT. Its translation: CASSVFGSGAVTDTQYF.

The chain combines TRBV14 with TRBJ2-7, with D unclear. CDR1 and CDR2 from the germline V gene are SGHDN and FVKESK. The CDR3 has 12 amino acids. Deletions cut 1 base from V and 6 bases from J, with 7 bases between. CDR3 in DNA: TGTGCCAGCAGCCAAGCCGGATTCGAGCAGTACTTC. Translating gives CASSQAGFEQYF.

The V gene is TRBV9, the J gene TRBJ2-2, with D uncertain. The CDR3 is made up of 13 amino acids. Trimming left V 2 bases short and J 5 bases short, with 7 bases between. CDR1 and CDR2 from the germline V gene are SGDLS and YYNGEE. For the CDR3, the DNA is TGTGCCAGCAGCGTTGGGCAGACCGGGGAGCTGTTTTTT. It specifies CASSVGQTGELFF. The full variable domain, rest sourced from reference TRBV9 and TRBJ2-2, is DSGVTQTPKHLITATGQRVTLRCSPRSGDLSVYWYQQSLDQGLQFLIQYYNGEERAKGNILERFSAQQFPDLHSELNLSSLELGDSALYFCASSVGQTGELFFGEGSRLTVL.

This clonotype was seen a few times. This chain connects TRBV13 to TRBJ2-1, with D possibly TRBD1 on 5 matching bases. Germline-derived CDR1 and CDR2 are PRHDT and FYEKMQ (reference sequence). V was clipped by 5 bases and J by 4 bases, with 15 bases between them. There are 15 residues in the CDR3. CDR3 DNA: TGTGCCAGCAGCACAAGACAGCCTAAATACAATGAGCAGTTCTTC. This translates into CASSTRQPKYNEQFF.

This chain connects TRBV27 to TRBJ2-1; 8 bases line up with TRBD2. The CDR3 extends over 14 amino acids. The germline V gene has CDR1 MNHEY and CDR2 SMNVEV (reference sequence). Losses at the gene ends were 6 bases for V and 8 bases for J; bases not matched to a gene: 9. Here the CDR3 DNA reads TGTGCCAGCAGCCTCGGGGGACTAGGGGATGAGCAGTTCTTC. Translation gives CASSLGGLGDEQFF.

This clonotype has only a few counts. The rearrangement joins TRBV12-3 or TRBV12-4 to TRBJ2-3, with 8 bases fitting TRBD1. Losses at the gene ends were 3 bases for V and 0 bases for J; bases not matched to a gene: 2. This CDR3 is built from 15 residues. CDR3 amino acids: CASSFWDRSTDTQYF. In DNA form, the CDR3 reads TGTGCCAGCAGTTTCTGGGACAGGAGCACAGATACGCAGTATTTT.

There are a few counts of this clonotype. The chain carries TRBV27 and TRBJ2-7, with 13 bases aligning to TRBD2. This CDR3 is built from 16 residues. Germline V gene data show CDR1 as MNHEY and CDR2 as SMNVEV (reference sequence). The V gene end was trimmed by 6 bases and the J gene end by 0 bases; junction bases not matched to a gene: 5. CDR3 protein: CASRGLAGPSSYEQYF. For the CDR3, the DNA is TGTGCCAGCAGGGGACTAGCGGGGCCGAGCTCCTACGAGCAGTACTTC.

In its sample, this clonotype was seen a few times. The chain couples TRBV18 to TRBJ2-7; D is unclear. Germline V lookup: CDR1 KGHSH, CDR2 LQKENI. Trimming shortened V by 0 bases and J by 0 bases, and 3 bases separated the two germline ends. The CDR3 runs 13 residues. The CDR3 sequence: CASSPPGSYEQYF. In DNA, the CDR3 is TGTGCCAGCTCACCACCAGGCTCCTACGAGCAGTACTTC.

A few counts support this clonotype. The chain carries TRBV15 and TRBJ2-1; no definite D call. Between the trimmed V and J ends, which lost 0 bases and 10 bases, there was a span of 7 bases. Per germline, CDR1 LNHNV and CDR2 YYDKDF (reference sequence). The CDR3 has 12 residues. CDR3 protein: CATSRDYGEQFF. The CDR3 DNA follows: TGTGCCACCAGCAGAGATTACGGCGAGCAGTTCTTC.

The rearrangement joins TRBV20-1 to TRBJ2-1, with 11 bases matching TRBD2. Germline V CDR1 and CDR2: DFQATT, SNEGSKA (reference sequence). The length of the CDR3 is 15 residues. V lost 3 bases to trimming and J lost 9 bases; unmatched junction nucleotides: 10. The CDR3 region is CSASGVTSGRPEQFF. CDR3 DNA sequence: TGCAGTGCTAGTGGGGTCACTAGCGGGAGACCTGAGCAGTTCTTC.

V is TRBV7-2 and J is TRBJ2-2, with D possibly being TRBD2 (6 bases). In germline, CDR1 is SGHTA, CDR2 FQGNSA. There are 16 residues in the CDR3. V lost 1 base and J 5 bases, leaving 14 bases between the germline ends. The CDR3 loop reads CASSLGWRGGTGELFF. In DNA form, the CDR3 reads TGTGCCAGCAGCTTAGGATGGAGGGGCGGGACCGGGGAGCTGTTTTTT.

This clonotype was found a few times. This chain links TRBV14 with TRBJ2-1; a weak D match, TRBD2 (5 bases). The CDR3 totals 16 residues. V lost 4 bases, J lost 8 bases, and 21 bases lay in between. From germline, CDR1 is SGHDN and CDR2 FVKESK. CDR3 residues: CASSLRTQTRFDEQFF. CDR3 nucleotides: TGTGCCAGCAGCCTCAGGACTCAAACTAGGTTCGATGAGCAGTTCTTC.

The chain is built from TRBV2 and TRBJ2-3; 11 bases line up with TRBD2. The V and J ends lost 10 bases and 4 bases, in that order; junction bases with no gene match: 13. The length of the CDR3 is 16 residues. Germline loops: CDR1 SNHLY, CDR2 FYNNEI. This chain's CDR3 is CATPDRLAGISDTQYF. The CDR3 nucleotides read TGTGCCACGCCAGACAGACTAGCGGGGATTTCAGATACGCAGTATTTT.

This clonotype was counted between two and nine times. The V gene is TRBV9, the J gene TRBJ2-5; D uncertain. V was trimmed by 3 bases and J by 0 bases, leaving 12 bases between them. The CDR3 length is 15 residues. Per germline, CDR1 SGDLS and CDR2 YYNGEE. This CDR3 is CASSARPVYQETQYF. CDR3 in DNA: TGTGCCAGCAGCGCGAGACCCGTCTACCAAGAGACCCAGTACTTC.